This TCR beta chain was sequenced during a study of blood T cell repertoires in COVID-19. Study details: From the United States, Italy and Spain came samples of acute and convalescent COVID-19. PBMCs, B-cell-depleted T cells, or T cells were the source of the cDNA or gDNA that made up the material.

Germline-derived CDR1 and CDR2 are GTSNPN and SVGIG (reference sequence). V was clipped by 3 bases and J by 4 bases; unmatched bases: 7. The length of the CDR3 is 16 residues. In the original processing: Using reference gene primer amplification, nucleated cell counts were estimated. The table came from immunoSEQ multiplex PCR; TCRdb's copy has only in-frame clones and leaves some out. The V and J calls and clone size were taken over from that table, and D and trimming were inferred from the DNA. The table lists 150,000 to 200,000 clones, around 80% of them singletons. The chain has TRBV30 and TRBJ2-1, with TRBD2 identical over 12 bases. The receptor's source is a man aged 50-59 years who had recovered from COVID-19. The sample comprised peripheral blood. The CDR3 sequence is CAWSEGLAGHYNEQFF. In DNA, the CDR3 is TGTGCCTGGAGCGAAGGACTAGCGGGACATTACAATGAGCAGTTCTTC.